The present TCR beta chain was sequenced within a study of immune characterization of retroperitoneal liposarcoma. TCRdb reanalysed the PCR reads using MiXCR and keeps one entry per CDR3 protein. The sample has fewer than 20,000 distinct CDR3 sequences, 37% seen once. Germline CDR1 reads LGHNT; CDR2 reads FRNRAP. The ends were cut back, 0 bases at V and 6 bases at J, with 8 bases in the middle. The CDR3 totals 14 residues. The rearrangement uses TRBV12-5 and TRBJ2-2; D remains unclear. The receptor was isolated from a male donor with retroperitoneal liposarcoma. The source material was blood. CDR3 bases: TGTGCTAGTGGTTTGGTTATCCAGTCCGGGGAGCTGTTTTTT. Translated, it gives CASGLVIQSGELFF.